These T cell receptor beta chains were read from a single sample in a study of T cell responses to AZD1222 COVID-19 vaccine. Clones were sequenced by immunoSEQ multiplex PCR, and TCRdb holds only the in-frame ones, with some missing. In the table there are roughly 26,000 clones, just over 85% of which are singletons. This sample comprised peripheral blood, obtained 28 days after the second AZD1222 dose. All receptors come from an adult who received the AZD1222 COVID-19 vaccine. Each CDR3 is given with its conserved first and last residue. Fields, in order: J gene, clone size, D gene, V gene, CDR3 protein, CDR3 DNA. D genes are given only for firm matches. Only part of the rows carry a size: once, few, many, or a class if the clone is expanded.

>TRBJ2-1|once|-|TRBV29-1
CSVEGLESGAYNEQFF
TGCAGCGTTGAAGGACTGGAGTCAGGGGCCTACAATGAGCAGTTCTTC
>TRBJ2-7|-|-|TRBV11-3
CASSRLGGGLHF
TGTGCCAGCAGCCGACTGGGCGGAGGTCTGCACTTC
>TRBJ1-1|-|-|TRBV3-1/TRBV3-2
CASSQDPIYTEAFF
TGTGCCAGCAGCCAAGATCCGATATACACTGAAGCTTTCTTT
>TRBJ2-2|-|-|TRBV10-3
CAIRVAAGELFF
TGTGCCATCAGAGTGGCAGCCGGGGAGCTGTTTTTT
>TRBJ2-7|once|TRBD2|TRBV7-9
CASSPSGGPTYEQYF
TGTGCCAGCAGCCCTAGCGGGGGGCCTACCTACGAGCAGTACTTC
>TRBJ1-2|-|-|TRBV28
CASSLGQRGYGYTF
TGTGCCAGCAGTTTGGGACAAAGGGGCTATGGCTACACCTTC
>TRBJ1-3|-|-|TRBV28
CASRDPGRRYSGNTIYF
TGTGCCAGCAGGGATCCGGGACGCCGTTACTCTGGAAACACCATATATTTT
>TRBJ2-1|-|-|TRBV18
CASSPGTPRNEQFF
TGTGCCAGCTCACCGGGGACTCCCCGCAATGAGCAGTTCTTC
>TRBJ1-6|-|-|TRBV6-1
CASSEGLYNSPLHF
TGTGCCAGCAGTGAAGGACTGTATAATTCACCCCTCCACTTT
>TRBJ2-1|-|TRBD2|TRBV7-8
CASSRTSGIKTNEQFF
TGTGCCAGCAGCCGGACTAGCGGGATAAAGACCAATGAGCAGTTCTTC
>TRBJ2-7|-|-|TRBV7-9
CASSLSIGGHSYEQYF
TGTGCCAGCAGCCTCTCGATAGGGGGGCACTCCTACGAGCAGTACTTC
>TRBJ1-1|-|TRBD1|TRBV7-2
CASSLRGLDIPRNTEAFF
TGTGCCAGCAGCTTAAGGGGGCTGGACATTCCGAGGAACACTGAAGCTTTCTTT
>TRBJ2-3|-|-|TRBV6-5
CASSYSASTDTQYF
TGTGCCAGCAGTTACTCCGCAAGCACAGATACGCAGTATTTT
>TRBJ2-1|-|TRBD1|TRBV12-3/TRBV12-4
CASSWDRDNEQFF
TGTGCCAGCAGTTGGGACAGGGACAATGAGCAGTTCTTC
>TRBJ1-5|-|-|TRBV19
CASSPVGGFGRRPQHF
TGTGCCAGTAGTCCCGTCGGGGGGTTTGGGAGAAGGCCCCAGCATTTT
>TRBJ2-7|-|TRBD2|TRBV2
CASSGGGLAYEQYF
TGTGCCAGCAGTGGGGGGGGACTAGCCTACGAGCAGTACTTC
>TRBJ1-1|-|-|TRBV10-2
CASSQPGATEAFF
TGCGCCAGCAGTCAGCCCGGGGCTACTGAAGCTTTCTTT
>TRBJ2-1|-|-|TRBV13
CASSLSTPGWDEQFF
TGTGCCAGCAGCTTGTCCACGCCAGGGTGGGATGAGCAGTTCTTC
>TRBJ1-3|-|-|TRBV4-1
CASSQDRGGNTIYF
TGCGCCAGCAGCCAAGATCGGGGGGGAAACACCATATATTTT
>TRBJ2-7|-|-|TRBV2
CASSSGNYEQYF
TGTGCCAGCAGCTCAGGGAACTACGAGCAGTACTTC
>TRBJ1-1|few|TRBD1|TRBV5-1
CASSPGQGERAFF
TGCGCCAGCAGCCCGGGACAGGGAGAGAGAGCTTTCTTT
>TRBJ1-2|-|-|TRBV6-1
CASSEAGRVSYGYTF
TGTGCCAGCAGTGAAGCGGGACGGGTCAGCTATGGCTACACCTTC
>TRBJ2-3|few|-|TRBV5-5
CASSYQEVETDTQYF
TGTGCCAGCAGCTATCAGGAAGTTGAAACAGATACGCAGTATTTT
>TRBJ2-1|-|TRBD2|TRBV4-1
CASSQDSPGGVINEQFF
TGCGCCAGCAGCCAAGATTCGCCCGGGGGGGTGATCAATGAGCAGTTCTTC
>TRBJ2-1|-|TRBD2|TRBV5-1
CASSPPGAGVVNEQFF
TGCGCCAGCAGCCCCCCGGGAGCGGGGGTTGTCAATGAGCAGTTCTTC
>TRBJ1-4|-|-|TRBV6-5
CASSTYRDLNEKLFF
TGTGCCAGCAGTACCTACAGAGACTTAAATGAAAAACTGTTTTTT
>TRBJ2-3|-|-|TRBV2
CASSRQGTFSDTQYF
TGTGCCAGCAGTAGGCAGGGTACGTTCTCAGATACGCAGTATTTT
>TRBJ1-5|few|TRBD1|TRBV9
CASSVGTGGSNQPQHF
TGTGCCAGCAGCGTAGGGACAGGGGGTAGTAATCAGCCCCAGCATTTT
>TRBJ2-2|once|-|TRBV28
CASSLGGTTGELFF
TGTGCCAGCAGTTTAGGCGGGACGACCGGGGAGCTGTTTTTT
>TRBJ2-3|once|-|TRBV6-6
CASSGYNTQYF
TGTGCCAGCAGTGGCTACAATACGCAGTATTTT
>TRBJ2-5|-|TRBD2|TRBV12-3/TRBV12-4
CASSLEGRGARYF
TGTGCCAGCAGTTTAGAGGGGCGGGGGGCCCGGTACTTC
>TRBJ1-4|-|-|TRBV4-1
CASSQFPGAITTNEKLFF
TGCGCCAGCAGCCAATTCCCAGGGGCCATTACAACTAATGAAAAACTGTTTTTT
>TRBJ1-6|-|TRBD1|TRBV4-3
CASSAGRGRYSPLHF
TGCGCCAGCAGCGCGGGCAGGGGGCGATACTCACCCCTCCACTTT